The T cell receptor (beta chain) under discussion was sequenced for a study of T cell responses to AZD1222 COVID-19 vaccine. Study-wide points: Spike-wide coverage was observed for vaccine-associated CD4 TCRs, with dominant responses at 160-218 and 743-854. There were mostly white British donors and more females than males, and clonal diversity was possibly underestimated.

This CDR3 comprises 16 residues. Looked up from germline, CDR1 is MNHEY and CDR2 is SMNVEV (reference sequence). V was pared by 3 bases and J by 4 bases, with 5 bases of the junction left unmatched. Generated by immunoSEQ multiplex PCR, the TCRdb table keeps only in-frame clones and is missing some. Of under 130,000 clones listed, roughly nine tenths are singletons. Comment on this clone: The antigen remains undetermined.

Doses given second, at about 4 or about 12 weeks, were pooled. V and J are TRBV27 and TRBJ1-5, with 11 bases lining up with TRBD1. The input for sequencing was peripheral blood, taken 28 days after the second AZD1222 dose. This TCR was sampled from an adult who received the AZD1222 COVID-19 vaccine. This chain's CDR3 is CASSFIGQGANQPQHF. CDR3 DNA: TGTGCCAGCAGTTTTATCGGACAGGGGGCGAATCAGCCCCAGCATTTT.